Listed here are 2 T cell receptor beta chains from one sample, sequenced in a study of T-cell memory formation after mild COVID-19 (dated by TCRdb to about 2021). Preparation of the library involved 5' RACE. Instrument used: Illumina NovaSeq 6000. TCRdb reprocessed the public reads (quality trimming at Q25 with fastp, clone calling with MiXCR) and kept in-frame beta chains. Here each entry gathers all rows of one CDR3 protein and keeps the most common genes and DNA. Within this sample are roughly 150,000 distinct CDR3 sequences, with roughly 13% of them counted one time only. The ten largest clones take up 2.5% to 4% of the sample. Sample: PBMCs or a T cell subset sorted from them (not recorded which). These receptors originate from a man aged 18 to 30 who had mild COVID-19 (a few samples of this study predate the infection). The sample titles of this study are shuffled in the database, so cell type and time point are left out; the donor was told from shared clones.

This clonotype was seen a few times. The CDR3 sequence: CSAVYSGGAFTQYF. CDR3 bases: TGCAGTGCTGTATATAGCGGGGGGGCCTTTACGCAGTATTTT. V usage is TRBV20-1 and J usage is TRBJ2-3; 11 positions agree with TRBD2. V trimming: 5 bases; J trimming: 8 bases; junction bases outside the gene matches: 9. CDR1 and CDR2 from the germline V gene are DFQATT and SNEGSKA (reference sequence). The CDR3 is 14 residues long.

Only a few counts were recorded for this clonotype. The chain carries TRBV7-2 and TRBJ1-4; D not certain. The ends were cut back, 3 bases at V and 8 bases at J, with 16 bases in the middle. This CDR3 contains 15 residues. Germline V CDR1 and CDR2: SGHTA, FQGNSA. CDR3 residues: CASSFSRGSGEKLFF. As DNA, the CDR3 is TGTGCCAGCAGCTTTTCTCGGGGTAGTGGCGAAAAACTGTTTTTT.